This TCR beta chain was retrieved from a study of brain T cells in children with intractable seizures. Time point specified: blood from clinic visit 5 months post-surgery; TSC patient then seizure free. Sequencing was limited to surgery cases with top T cell transcript signatures in brain tissue. Before surgery, patients took at least one anti-epileptic drug. Findings of the study overall: Viral specificity was inferred only from CDR3 similarity; HCMV serostatus was unknown. Absence of clones before surgery may stem from lower sequencing depth.

Data came from immunoSEQ multiplex PCR; TCRdb stores just in-frame clones and leaves some out. The table lists a few hundred thousand clones, 93% of them singletons. The CDR3 is made up of 16 amino acids. CDR1 is SGHDT and CDR2 is YYEEEE in the germline V gene. V was clipped by 0 bases and J by 1 base, with 8 bases between them. Comments on this clone: No antigen is known for it.

The sequencing here drew on peripheral blood, taken about 5 months after surgery. The sequence came from a boy younger than two with tuberous sclerosis and intractable seizures. The V and J genes are TRBV5-6 and TRBJ2-6; no definite D call. The CDR3 sequence: CASSLVPVSGANVLTF. The CDR3 nucleotides are TGTGCCAGCAGCTTGGTCCCAGTATCTGGGGCCAACGTCCTGACTTTC.